These 25 T cell receptor beta chains were all obtained from the same sample, sequenced in a study of blood T cell repertoires in COVID-19. TCRdb's table, derived via immunoSEQ multiplex PCR, lists solely in-frame clones and lacks some. The table lists about 39,000 clones, about 82% of them singletons, with 9% to 10% in the top ten. Sequencing input: peripheral blood. Receptors originate from a man aged 55-75 years in a cohort sampled during active COVID-19.

The V call is TRBV19, the J call TRBJ1-1, with TRBD1 matching 7 bases. Germline V gene lookup returns CDR1 LNHDA and CDR2 SQIVND (reference sequence). J was trimmed by 3 bases and V by 2 bases; bases with no gene match: 0. This CDR3 has 13 residues. The chain's CDR3 is CASSIQGDTEAFF. CDR3 DNA: TGTGCCAGTAGTATACAGGGGGACACTGAAGCTTTCTTT.

With regard to this clone: The junction departs from the called germline gene at one end, perhaps through a read error. The chain has TRBV7-9 and TRBJ2-5; 7 nucleotides line up with TRBD2. Looked up from germline, CDR1 is SEHNR and CDR2 is FQNEAQ (reference sequence). The CDR3 is 12 amino acids. CDR3 in DNA: TGCCCATGGGGGAGGGCGTCGGAGACCCAGTACTTC. It encodes CPWGRASETQYF.

The J gene is TRBJ2-1, the V gene TRBV7-8; 14 nucleotides agree with TRBD2. Germline V gene data show CDR1 as SGHVS and CDR2 as FQNEAQ. CDR3 length: 17 amino acids. V was pared by 2 bases and J by 9 bases, with 9 bases of the junction left unmatched. CDR3 sequence reads: CASSLLSVTSGRAEQFF. For the CDR3, the DNA is TGTGCCAGCAGCTTACTTTCGGTGACTAGCGGGAGGGCTGAGCAGTTCTTC.

The chain links TRBV6-6 to TRBJ2-2; D is possibly TRBD2 (6 bases). Looked up from germline, CDR1 is MNHNY and CDR2 is SVGAGI (reference sequence). Trimming pared 11 bases from V and 5 bases from J, leaving 18 bases between. The CDR3 extends over 14 amino acids. CDR3 region: CAGQKQEGTGELFF. CDR3 nucleotide sequence: TGTGCCGGCCAAAAACAGGAGGGGACCGGGGAGCTGTTTTTT.

The chain has TRBV5-1 and TRBJ1-4; D ambiguous. This CDR3 has 15 amino acids. V lost 5 bases, J lost 8 bases, and 19 bases lay in between. Looked up from germline, CDR1 is SGHRS and CDR2 is YFSETQ. CDR3 nucleotide sequence: TGCGCCAGCAGGCTGTGGTCGGCCACGGGAGAAAAACTGTTTTTT. Its protein is CASRLWSATGEKLFF.

This clone was counted between two and nine times. This sequence joins TRBV21-1 and TRBJ2-2; the D call TRBD2 from the table was never checked on the DNA. TRBV21-1 counts as a pseudogene. CDR3 length: 17 residues. CDR3 DNA sequence: TGTGCCAGCAGCAAAGCTGGGACTAGCGGGACCCCCGGGGAGCTGTTTTTT. Translating it yields CASSKAGTSGTPGELFF.

The rearrangement uses TRBV3-1 (or the pseudogene TRBV3-2) and TRBJ2-3, with a possible D match to TRBD1 (6 bases). Germline loops: CDR1 LGHDT, CDR2 YNNKEL (reference sequence). This CDR3 contains 14 residues. V gave up 6 bases and J gave up 6 bases, with 16 bases separating them. CDR3 loop: CASRQQGFFDTQYF. The CDR3 nucleotides are TGTGCCAGCAGACAACAGGGCTTCTTTGATACGCAGTATTTT.

The rearrangement joins TRBV9 to TRBJ2-7, with 7 bases fitting TRBD1. Germline assignment: CDR1 SGDLS and CDR2 YYNGEE. The CDR3 has 14 residues. V lost 3 bases and J lost 3; bases outside the gene matches: 6. CDR3 residues: CASSAGPGGYEQYF. The CDR3 region has the DNA TGTGCCAGCAGCGCAGGGCCAGGGGGCTACGAGCAGTACTTC.

The rearrangement uses TRBV27 and TRBJ2-2, with a tentative D call TRBD2 (6 bases). Trimming took off 8 bases at V and 0 bases at J, with 13 bases between the two ends. There are 15 residues in the CDR3. Per the germline V gene, CDR1 is MNHEY and CDR2 is SMNVEV (reference sequence). CDR3 sequence (DNA): TGTGCCAGCCGCCGCGGGGCGCCGAACACCGGGGAGCTGTTTTTT. It is translated as CASRRGAPNTGELFF.

This clone showed up just once. J is TRBJ2-3 and V is TRBV5-1, with a possible D match to TRBD2 (5 bases). The germline V gene has CDR1 SGHRS and CDR2 YFSETQ. This CDR3 is built from 14 residues. Trimming shortened V by 0 bases and J by 0 bases, and 5 bases separated the two germline ends. Here the CDR3 DNA reads TGCGCCAGCAGCTTGGGCGGGAGCACAGATACGCAGTATTTT. This translates into CASSLGGSTDTQYF.

V and J are TRBV28 and TRBJ1-3, with D perhaps matching TRBD1 (6 bases). The CDR3 has 14 residues. Germline CDR1 is MDHEN and CDR2 is SYDVKM. V gave up 6 bases and J gave up 3 bases, with 12 bases separating them. CDR3 in amino acids: CASSLDRVGNTIYF. CDR3 coding DNA: TGTGCCAGCAGCCTGGACAGAGTTGGAAACACCATATATTTT.

The CDR3 nucleotides are TGTGCCACCAGCAGAGTGCACCAAGAGCAGCCCCAGCATTTT. Its protein is CATSRVHQEQPQHF. The chain is built from TRBV15 and TRBJ1-5; unclear D gene. The CDR3 has 14 residues. Germline V lookup: CDR1 LNHNV, CDR2 YYDKDF (reference sequence). Trimming cost V 1 base and J 7 bases, with 11 bases left between them. Supplemented by reference TRBV15 and TRBJ1-5, the full variable domain reads DAMVIQNPRYQVTQFGKPVTLSCSQTLNHNVMYWYQQKSSQAPKLLFHYYDKDFNNEADTPDNFQSRRPNTSFCFLDIRSPGLGDTAMYLCATSRVHQEQPQHFGDGTRLSIL.

V and J are TRBV7-2 and TRBJ1-5; the D gene is possibly TRBD1 (6 bases). Germline CDR1 and CDR2: SGHTA and FQGNSA. CDR3 length: 17 amino acids. Trimming cost V 3 bases and J 1 base, with 16 bases left between them. The CDR3 DNA is TGTGCCAGCAGCTTGTCGACAGGATGGTTGAGCAATCAGCCCCAGCATTTT. Translating gives CASSLSTGWLSNQPQHF.

A few counts support this clone. The V and J genes are TRBV11-1 and TRBJ2-5, with D perhaps matching TRBD2 (5 bases). The V end lost 3 bases, the J end lost 1 base, and 9 bases lay between the germline ends. The CDR3 loop spans 14 amino acids. The germline CDR1 and CDR2 sequences are SGHAT and FQDESV (reference sequence). DNA of the CDR3: TGTGCCAGCAGCTTTGGCGGGTTCCAAGAGACCCAGTACTTC. Translation: CASSFGGFQETQYF.

The genes are TRBV7-9 and TRBJ1-1; 7 bases align to TRBD1. V was clipped by 6 bases and J by 4 bases; unmatched bases: 8. The CDR3 has 14 amino acids. The germline CDR1 and CDR2 sequences are SEHNR and FQNEAQ (reference sequence). The chain's CDR3 is CASSLEGAVTEAFF. CDR3 sequence (DNA): TGTGCCAGCAGTCTTGAGGGGGCCGTCACTGAAGCTTTCTTT. The full variable domain, rest sourced from reference TRBV7-9 and TRBJ1-1, is DTGVSQNPRHKITKRGQNVTFRCDPISEHNRLYWYRQTLGQGPEFLTYFQNEAQLEKSRLLSDRFSAERPKGSFSTLEIQRTEQGDSAMYLCASSLEGAVTEAFFGQGTRLTVV.

This sequence joins TRBV7-7 and TRBJ2-6; TRBD2 might be the D (6 bases). Trimming removed 5 bases from V and 0 bases from J, with 8 bases in between. Per germline, CDR1 SSHAT and CDR2 FNYEAQ (reference sequence). The CDR3 extends over 15 amino acids. The CDR3 sequence: CASSPGGSGANVLTF. The DNA of the CDR3 is TGTGCCAGCAGCCCCGGGGGCTCTGGGGCCAACGTCCTGACTTTC.

The rearrangement uses TRBV4-3 and TRBJ1-1, with D possibly being TRBD1 (5 bases). The CDR3 sequence is 16 residues long. Germline CDR1 LGHNA, CDR2 YSLEER. Trimming pared 4 bases from V and 0 bases from J, leaving 15 bases between. In DNA form, the CDR3 reads TGCGCCAGCAGCCCTACCCTCCAGGGTTTGAACACTGAAGCTTTCTTT. As protein: CASSPTLQGLNTEAFF.

In this sample, this clone turned up once. J is TRBJ2-4 and V is TRBV5-1; 7 positions match TRBD1. The V and J ends lost 2 bases and 0 bases, in that order; junction bases with no gene match: 5. There are 16 residues in the CDR3. CDR1 is SGHRS, CDR2 YFSETQ, per germline. The CDR3 DNA follows: TGCGCCAGCAGCTTAATGGGACAGTTAGCCAAAAACATTCAGTACTTC. Its translation: CASSLMGQLAKNIQYF.

The chain links TRBV2 to TRBJ2-3; D might be TRBD1 (6 bases). Germline CDR1 is SNHLY and CDR2 is FYNNEI. This CDR3 has 15 amino acids. With 3 bases removed from V and 0 bases from J, the gap between germline ends came to 10 bases. CDR3 in amino acids: CASSDGTISTDTQYF. In nucleotides, the CDR3 is TGTGCCAGCAGTGACGGGACAATTAGCACAGATACGCAGTATTTT.

This clone was counted between two and nine times. The chain is built from TRBV10-1 and TRBJ2-2; 8 nucleotides match TRBD2. Germline V gene sequence: CDR1 WNHNN, CDR2 SYGVQD (reference sequence). V trimming: 8 bases; J trimming: 4 bases; junction bases outside the gene matches: 6. The CDR3 runs 14 residues. The CDR3 nucleotides read TGCGCCAGCTCGAGCGGGGGCCTCACCGGGGAGCTGTTTTTT. Its translation is CASSSGGLTGELFF.

The chain couples TRBV6-2 or TRBV6-3 to TRBJ1-4; D unclear. The ends were cut back, 7 bases at V and 4 bases at J, with 16 bases in the middle. Per the germline V gene, CDR1 is MNHEY and CDR2 is SVGEGT. The CDR3 is 15 amino acids. The CDR3 reads CASTPERSFNEKLFF. The DNA of the CDR3 is TGTGCCAGCACCCCGGAGCGTTCCTTTAATGAAAAACTGTTTTTT.

The rearrangement uses TRBV5-6 and TRBJ1-5, with D hard to call. The germline V gene encodes CDR1 SGHDT and CDR2 YYEEEE. Trimming removed 0 bases from V and 4 bases from J, with 23 bases in between. The CDR3 sequence is 19 residues long. CDR3 nucleotide sequence: TGTGCCAGCAGCTTGGCCTCATGGAGACCGAAAAGGCCTAATCAGCCCCAGCATTTT. Its translation: CASSLASWRPKRPNQPQHF. Full variable domain (outside the CDR3, taken from reference TRBV5-6 and TRBJ1-5): DAGVTQSPTHLIKTRGQQVTLRCSPKSGHDTVSWYQQALGQGPQFIFQYYEEEERQRGNFPDRFSGHQFPNYSSELNVNALLLGDSALYLCASSLASWRPKRPNQPQHFGDGTRLSIL.

The J gene is TRBJ1-1, the V gene TRBV4-2; D is unresolved. CDR1 and CDR2 (germline): LGHNA, YNFKEQ. V dropped 4 bases and J dropped 1 base, with 4 bases sitting between them. The length of the CDR3 is 12 residues. This chain's CDR3 is CASSPRNTEAFF. DNA for the CDR3: TGTGCCAGCAGCCCCCGGAACACTGAAGCTTTCTTT.

The V gene is TRBV6-5, the J gene TRBJ1-1; TRBD1 matches 8 bases. The CDR3 has 14 amino acids. Looked up from germline, CDR1 is MNHEY and CDR2 is SVGAGI. The J segment lost 5 bases and the V segment lost 8 bases, leaving 10 bases of the junction unmatched. CDR3 region: CASAQQGVMTEAFF. The CDR3 region has the DNA TGTGCCAGCGCCCAACAGGGGGTCATGACTGAAGCTTTCTTT.

The chain is built from TRBV4-3 and TRBJ2-3; D is perhaps TRBD2 (5 bases). CDR3 length: 15 residues. Germline CDR1 reads LGHNA; CDR2 reads YSLEER. With 0 bases removed from V and 2 bases from J, the gap between germline ends came to 9 bases. Here the CDR3 reads CASSQDPSFTDTQYF. The DNA for the CDR3 is TGCGCCAGCAGCCAAGATCCTAGCTTCACAGATACGCAGTATTTT.